This T cell receptor (beta chain) was recovered during a study of control samples from healthy donors and cancer patients. This clone was observed a single time. Sequencing used immunoSEQ multiplex PCR; TCRdb keeps in-frame clones, though not all of them. There are 150,000 or so clones in the sample; less than 95% occur only once, and less than 8.5% lies in the top ten. CDR1 is MNHEY, CDR2 SVGAGI, per germline. The CDR3 spans 13 residues. Trimming left V 0 bases short and J 6 bases short, with 6 bases between. This sequence was found in a man aged 18 to 30 in good health. Sequenced sample: blood. The gene calls are TRBV6-5 and TRBJ2-1; the D is unclear. DNA of the CDR3: TGTGCCAGCAGTTACTCGAACGCCAATGAGCAGTTCTTC. Amino acids: CASSYSNANEQFF.